The sequence of this TCR beta chain was determined in a study of Graves' ophthalmopathy and Graves' hyperthyroidism. Whole-study results and caveats: In blood, most expanded thyroid clonotypes above 0.001 frequency were also detected. Stable hyperthyroidism and ophthalmopathy were told apart by a 13-signature model, which achieved around 90% sensitivity and just over 80% specificity.

Amplification of TCR beta CDR3 regions used RNA transcripts. HTBI primers served in a first-round RT-PCR, which a second-round multiplex PCR followed. TCRdb ran MiXCR on the multiplex PCR reads and lists one entry per CDR3 protein. The data hold about 210,000 distinct CDR3 sequences, with approximately 28% observed a single time. Germline V CDR1 and CDR2: MNHEY, SVGAGI. This CDR3 spans 15 amino acids. Trimming took 6 bases from V and 7 from J; bases not matched to a gene: 13. This clonotype was recorded many times. Antigen: not known. The chain uses TRBV6-5 and TRBJ1-2; TRBD1 aligns across 8 bases. The specimen sequenced was peripheral blood. The receptor was isolated from a man between 45 and 60 years old with Graves' ophthalmopathy. CDR3 loop: CASRGRATGVGGYTF. CDR3 DNA sequence: TGTGCCAGCAGAGGCCGTGCGACAGGGGTGGGTGGCTACACCTTC.